This T cell receptor beta chain was retrieved from a study of blood T cell repertoires in COVID-19. Study-wide background: The study drew acute and convalescent COVID-19 samples from the United States, Italy and Spain.

Unmatched junction bases numbered 4, after V lost 3 bases and J lost 6 bases. CDR3 length: 13 amino acids. Germline V gene sequence: CDR1 SGHNT, CDR2 YYREEE (reference sequence). Study processing details: Reference gene primer amplification yielded estimated nucleated cell counts. Measured with immunoSEQ multiplex PCR; TCRdb has only the in-frame clones, and not every one. The V and J calls and the clone size are those of that table, but D and trimming were determined from the DNA. This sample has approximately 180,000 clones, with roughly 87% found just once. V and J are TRBV5-4 and TRBJ1-2; 8 bases match TRBD1. This clonotype originated in a woman between 45 and 65 years old with acute or convalescent COVID-19. Source material: peripheral blood. In DNA, the CDR3 is TGTGCCAGCAGCTCCGACAGGGGTCATGGCTACACCTTC. It codes for CASSSDRGHGYTF.